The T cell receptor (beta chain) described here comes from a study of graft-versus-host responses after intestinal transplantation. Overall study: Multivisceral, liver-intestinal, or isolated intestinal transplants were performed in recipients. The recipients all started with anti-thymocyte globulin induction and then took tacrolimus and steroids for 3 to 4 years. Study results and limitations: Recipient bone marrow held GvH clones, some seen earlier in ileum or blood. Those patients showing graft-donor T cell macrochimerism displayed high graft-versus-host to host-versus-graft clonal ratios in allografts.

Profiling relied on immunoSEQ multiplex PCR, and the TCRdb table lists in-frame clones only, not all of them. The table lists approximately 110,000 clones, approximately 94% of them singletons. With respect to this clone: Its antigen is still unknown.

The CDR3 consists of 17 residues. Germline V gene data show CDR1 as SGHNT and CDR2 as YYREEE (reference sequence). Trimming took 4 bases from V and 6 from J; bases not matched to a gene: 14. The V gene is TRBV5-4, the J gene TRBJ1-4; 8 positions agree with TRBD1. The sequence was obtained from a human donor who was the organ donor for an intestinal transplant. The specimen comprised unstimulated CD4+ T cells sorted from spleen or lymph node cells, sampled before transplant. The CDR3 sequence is CASSPARSGTGHEKLFF. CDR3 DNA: TGTGCCAGCAGCCCCGCCCGAAGCGGGACAGGACATGAAAAACTGTTTTTT.